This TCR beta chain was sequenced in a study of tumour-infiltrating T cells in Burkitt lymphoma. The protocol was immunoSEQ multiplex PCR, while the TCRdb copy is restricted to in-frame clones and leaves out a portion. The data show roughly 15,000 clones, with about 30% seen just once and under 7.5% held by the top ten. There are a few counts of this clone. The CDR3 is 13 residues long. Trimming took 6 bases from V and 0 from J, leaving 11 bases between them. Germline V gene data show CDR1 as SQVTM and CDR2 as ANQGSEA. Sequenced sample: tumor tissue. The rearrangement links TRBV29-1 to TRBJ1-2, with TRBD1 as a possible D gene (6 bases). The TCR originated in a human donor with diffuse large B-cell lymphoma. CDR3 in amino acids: CSVMTGTNYGYTF. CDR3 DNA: TGCAGCGTGATGACAGGTACTAACTATGGCTACACCTTC.